This TCR beta chain was retrieved from a study of shared clonotypes between healthy human individuals. Background on the study: Each donor had three CD4 naive, three CD4 memory, two CD8 naive and one CD8 memory plate. Points from the study as a whole: It was only blood that was sampled, and tissue repertoires likely differ. Estimated richness values were generally larger in naive subsets than in memory subsets.

Of note for this clone: Its matching antigen is unknown. The same CDR3 also results from other DNA sequences found in this sample.

This CDR3 has 15 amino acids. V lost 0 bases and J lost 4, with 13 bases in between. The V gene's germline CDR1 is SGDLS and CDR2 YYNGEE. The method was immunoSEQ multiplex PCR; TCRdb's version includes in-frame clones alone and lacks a portion of them. The sample lists roughly 890,000 clones, over 90% occurring once. Cells designated naive CD8 were CD45RO-negative and were positively selected for CCR7, with terminally differentiated effector memory CD45RA+ cells excluded. Participating donors were healthy, HIV-negative adults free of recent acute infections or vaccinations. The chain carries TRBV9 and TRBJ1-2; tentative D call: TRBD1 (5 bases). Source material: naive CD8+ T cells sorted from blood. This clonotype originated in a man aged 30 to 45 in good health. The CDR3 nucleotides read TGTGCCAGCAGCGTAGGGTCGGGGCCAGGCTATGGCTACACCTTC. Residues: CASSVGSGPGYGYTF.